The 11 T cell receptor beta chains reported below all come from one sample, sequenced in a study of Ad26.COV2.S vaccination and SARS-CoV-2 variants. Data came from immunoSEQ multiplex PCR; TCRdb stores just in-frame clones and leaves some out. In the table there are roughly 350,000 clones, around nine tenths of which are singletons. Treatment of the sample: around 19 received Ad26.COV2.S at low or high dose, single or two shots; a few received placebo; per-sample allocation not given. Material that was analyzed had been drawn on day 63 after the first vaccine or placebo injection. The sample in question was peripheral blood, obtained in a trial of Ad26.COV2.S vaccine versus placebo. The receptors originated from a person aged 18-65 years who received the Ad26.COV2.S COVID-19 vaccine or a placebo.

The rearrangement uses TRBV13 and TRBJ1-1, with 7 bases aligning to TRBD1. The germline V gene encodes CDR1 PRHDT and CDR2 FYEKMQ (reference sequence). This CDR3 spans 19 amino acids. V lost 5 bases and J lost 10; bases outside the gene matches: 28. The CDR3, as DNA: TGTGCCAGCAGCCTGGGGTATCAGGGGGGTGGAAACACTGAACGCCTAGCTTTCTTT. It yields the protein CASSLGYQGGGNTERLAFF.

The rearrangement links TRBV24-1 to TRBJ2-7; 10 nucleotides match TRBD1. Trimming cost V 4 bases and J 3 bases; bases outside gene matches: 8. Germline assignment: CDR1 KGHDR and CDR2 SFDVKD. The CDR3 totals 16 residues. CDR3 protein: CATSDPGQGSDYEQYF. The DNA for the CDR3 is TGTGCCACCAGTGACCCGGGACAGGGGTCCGACTACGAGCAGTACTTC.

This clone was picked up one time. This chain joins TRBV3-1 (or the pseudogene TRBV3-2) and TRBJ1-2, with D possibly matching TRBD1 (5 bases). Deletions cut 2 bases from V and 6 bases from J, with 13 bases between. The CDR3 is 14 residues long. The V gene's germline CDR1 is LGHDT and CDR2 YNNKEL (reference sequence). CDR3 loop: CASSQNQGVDGYTF. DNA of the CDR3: TGTGCCAGCAGCCAAAATCAGGGTGTAGATGGCTACACCTTC.

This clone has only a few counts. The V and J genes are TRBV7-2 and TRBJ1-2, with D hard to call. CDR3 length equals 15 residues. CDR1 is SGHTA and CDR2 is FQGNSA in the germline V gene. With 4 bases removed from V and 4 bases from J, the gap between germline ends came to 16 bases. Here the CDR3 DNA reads TGTGCCAGCAGCTATTTCTTGGACGATGGCTATGGCTACACCTTC. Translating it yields CASSYFLDDGYGYTF.

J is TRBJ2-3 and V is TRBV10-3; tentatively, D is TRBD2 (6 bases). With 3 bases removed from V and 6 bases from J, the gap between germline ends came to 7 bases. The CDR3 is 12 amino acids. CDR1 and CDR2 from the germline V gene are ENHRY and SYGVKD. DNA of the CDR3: TGTGCCATCAGTGACGGGGGTGATACGCAGTATTTT. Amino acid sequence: CAISDGGDTQYF.

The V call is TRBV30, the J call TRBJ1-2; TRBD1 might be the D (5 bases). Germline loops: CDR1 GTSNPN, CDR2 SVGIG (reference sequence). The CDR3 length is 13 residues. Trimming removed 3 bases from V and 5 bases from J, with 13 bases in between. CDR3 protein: CAWSELTGYGYTF. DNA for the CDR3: TGTGCCTGGAGCGAACTCACAGGTTATGGCTACACCTTC.

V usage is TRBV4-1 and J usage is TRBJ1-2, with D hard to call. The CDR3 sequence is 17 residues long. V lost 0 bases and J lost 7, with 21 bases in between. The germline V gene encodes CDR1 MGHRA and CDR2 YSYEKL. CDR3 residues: CASSQEEPGLRGFGYTF. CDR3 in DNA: TGCGCCAGCAGCCAAGAAGAGCCAGGCCTCCGAGGGTTTGGCTACACCTTC.

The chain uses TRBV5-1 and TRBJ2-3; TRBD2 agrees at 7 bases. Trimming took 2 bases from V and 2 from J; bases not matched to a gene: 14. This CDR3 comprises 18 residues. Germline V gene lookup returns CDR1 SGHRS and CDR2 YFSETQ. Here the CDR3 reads CASSFPRVGSGVTDTQYF. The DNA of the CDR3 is TGCGCCAGCAGCTTCCCGAGAGTAGGCAGCGGGGTCACAGATACGCAGTATTTT.

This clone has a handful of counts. The CDR3 spells CASSQDSYYGTGHGYTF. In DNA form, the CDR3 reads TGCGCCAGCAGCCAAGACTCATACTACGGGACAGGCCATGGCTACACCTTC. The chain couples TRBV4-1 to TRBJ1-2; 8 bases map to TRBD1. Germline V gene lookup returns CDR1 MGHRA and CDR2 YSYEKL. The CDR3 extends over 17 amino acids. Losses at the gene ends were 0 bases for V and 6 bases for J; bases not matched to a gene: 12.

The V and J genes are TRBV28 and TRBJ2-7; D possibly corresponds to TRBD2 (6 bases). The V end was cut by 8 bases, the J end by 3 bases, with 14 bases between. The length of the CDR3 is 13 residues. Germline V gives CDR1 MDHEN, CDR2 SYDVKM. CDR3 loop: CASGSGAGYEQYF. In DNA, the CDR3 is TGTGCCAGCGGTAGCGGAGCGGGCTACGAGCAGTACTTC.

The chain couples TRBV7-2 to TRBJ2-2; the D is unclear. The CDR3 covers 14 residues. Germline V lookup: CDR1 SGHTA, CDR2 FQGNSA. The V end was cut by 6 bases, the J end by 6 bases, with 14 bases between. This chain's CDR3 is CASRTTEFAGELFF. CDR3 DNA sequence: TGTGCCAGCAGGACGACGGAGTTCGCCGGGGAGCTGTTTTTT.